These 18 T cell receptor beta chains share one sample of origin, sequenced in a study of T and B cells in COVID-19 patients. Each TRB amplification used about 230-550 ng of genomic DNA from blood. TRB rearrangements were amplified by multiplex PCR with BIOMED2 TRB-A/B primers. TCRdb processed the multiplex PCR reads anew with MiXCR; each CDR3 protein has one entry. The sample lists 8,000 to 8,500 distinct CDR3 sequences, approximately 30% occurring once. The material sequenced was blood. These TCRs come from a human donor with active COVID-19.

The rearrangement joins TRBV27 to TRBJ1-2, with a tentative D call TRBD1 (6 bases). CDR3 length: 13 amino acids. Trimming shortened V by 2 bases and J by 6 bases, and 10 bases separated the two germline ends. CDR1 and CDR2 from the germline V gene are MNHEY and SMNVEV (reference sequence). CDR3 coding DNA: TGTGCCAGCAGTTTAACAGGGAACGATGGCTACACCTTC. Translating gives CASSLTGNDGYTF.

This clonotype was recorded a few times. The V and J genes are TRBV10-3 and TRBJ1-4; D may be TRBD1 (5 bases). This CDR3 spans 15 amino acids. Germline V CDR1 and CDR2: ENHRY, SYGVKD. V shed 3 bases and J shed 7 bases, with 15 bases lying between them. CDR3 in amino acids: CAISDPGRRGEKLFF. For the CDR3, the DNA is TGTGCCATCAGTGACCCGGGACGGAGAGGTGAAAAACTGTTTTTT.

To note about this clonotype: This may arise from a read error, as a much more abundant clone is one base away. The J gene is TRBJ2-6, the V gene TRBV27; TRBD2 agrees at 7 bases. V was pared by 3 bases and J by 2 bases, with 4 bases of the junction left unmatched. The CDR3 runs to 16 residues. Germline-derived CDR1 and CDR2 are MNHEY and SMNVEV (reference sequence). CDR3 nucleotides: TGTGCCAGCAGTTTCGGGAGGCCCACTGGGGCCAACGTCCTGACTTTC. Protein sequence: CASSFGRPTGANVLTF.

By its share, this clonotype is medium-sized. This chain links TRBV18 with TRBJ2-2; no clear D gene. There are 15 residues in the CDR3. Germline V lookup: CDR1 KGHSH, CDR2 LQKENI. Trimming removed 6 bases at V and 3 bases at J, with 14 bases between. Written as DNA, the CDR3 is TGTGCCAGCTCTTATGACCCATCCTACACCGGGGAGCTGTTTTTT. Its protein is CASSYDPSYTGELFF.

In its sample, this clonotype was seen once. The chain uses TRBV13 and TRBJ2-3; 10 nucleotides line up with TRBD2. CDR3 length equals 18 residues. The trim removed 4 bases at V and 6 bases at J, leaving 16 bases unmatched. Germline CDR1 PRHDT, CDR2 FYEKMQ (reference sequence). CDR3: CASSSWELSGGGRDTQYF. CDR3 DNA: TGTGCCAGCAGCTCCTGGGAGCTGAGCGGGGGGGGGAGGGATACGCAGTATTTT.

A remark on this clonotype: Given a much more abundant clone one base away, this may be a read error. The chain joins TRBV11-1 to TRBJ2-5, with TRBD1 identical over 7 bases. Germline-derived CDR1 and CDR2 are SGHAT and FQDESV (reference sequence). The CDR3 runs to 15 residues. CDR3 loop: CASSPHRDSQETLYF. The CDR3 coding sequence is TGTGCCAGTAGCCCCCACCGGGACAGCCAAGAGACCCTGTACTTC.

This chain connects TRBV7-9 to TRBJ2-5; 12 nucleotides agree with TRBD2. Trimming removed 4 bases from V and 5 bases from J; junction bases left unmatched: 17. CDR3 length: 19 amino acids. The V gene's germline CDR1 is SEHNR and CDR2 FQNEAQ (reference sequence). DNA of the CDR3: TGTGCCAGCAGCTCACAAGGACCTCTAGCGGGGGGGCCGTCGGAGACCCAGTACTTC. Encoded protein: CASSSQGPLAGGPSETQYF. The full variable domain, its missing parts supplied by reference TRBV7-9 and TRBJ2-5, is DTGVSQNPRHKITKRGQNVTFRCDPISEHNRLYWYRQTLGQGPEFLTYFQNEAQLEKSRLLSDRFSAERPKGSFSTLEIQRTEQGDSAMYLCASSSQGPLAGGPSETQYFGPGTRLLVL.

This clonotype was seen only a few times. J is TRBJ1-1 and V is TRBV10-3, with D maybe TRBD1 (6 bases). The CDR3 totals 16 residues. Germline CDR1 and CDR2: ENHRY and SYGVKD. Trimming left V 2 bases short and J 1 base short, with 14 bases between. The CDR3 reads CAISEPEGERNTEAFF. The CDR3 DNA is TGTGCCATCAGTGAGCCTGAGGGGGAGAGGAACACTGAAGCTTTCTTT.

This clonotype is classed as medium-sized. CDR3 nucleotides: TGCAGCTCCTTTCTTGAGCGGGGGGGCGGGGTCGCAGATACGCAGTATTTT. It is translated as CSSFLERGGGVADTQYF. V and J are TRBV29-1 and TRBJ2-3; 10 positions match TRBD2. The CDR3 is 17 amino acids. J gave up 4 bases and V 8 bases, and 18 bases lay outside the gene matches. Germline V gives CDR1 SQVTM, CDR2 ANQGSEA.

This clonotype was observed a handful of times. The chain uses TRBV12-3 or TRBV12-4 and TRBJ2-7; D uncertain. The CDR3 length is 16 residues. The CDR3: CASGLGKGWSSYEQYV. CDR3 coding DNA: TGTGCTAGTGGTTTGGGTAAAGGGTGGAGCTCCTACGAGCAGTACGTC.

This clonotype is medium-sized (0.01 to 0.1%) in the sample. This sequence joins TRBV19 and TRBJ2-1; 10 positions match TRBD2. CDR3 length equals 14 residues. CDR1 is LNHDA, CDR2 SQIVND, per germline (reference sequence). Trimming at V came to 3 bases and at J to 14 bases, leaving 10 bases not matched to a gene. The CDR3 DNA reads TGTGCCAGTAGTATTTTCCCTAGCGGGGGAGAGGAGTTCTTC. Its translation: CASSIFPSGGEEFF.

In its sample, this clonotype ranks as medium-sized (0.01 to 0.1%). The chain combines TRBV6-4 with TRBJ2-7; D may be TRBD1 or TRBD2 (5 bases each). V dropped 6 bases and J dropped 3 bases, with 15 bases sitting between them. The CDR3 loop spans 14 amino acids. Germline CDR1 and CDR2: MRHNA and SNTAGT. The CDR3 loop reads CASSDRIGGYEQYV. In nucleotides, the CDR3 is TGTGCCAGCAGCGATCGTATTGGGGGCTACGAGCAGTACGTC.

V gene TRBV5-1 combines with J gene TRBJ2-1; 10 positions agree with TRBD2. CDR3 size: 15 residues. After removal of 7 bases from V and 8 bases from J, the junction contained 12 bases not matched to a gene. In germline, CDR1 is SGHRS, CDR2 YFSETQ. The CDR3 loop is CASERESGGADEQFF. CDR3 DNA sequence: TGCGCCAGCGAGCGCGAGAGCGGGGGGGCGGATGAGCAGTTCTTC.

By frequency in the sample, this clonotype is medium-sized. The chain couples TRBV5-6 to TRBJ2-5, with D perhaps given as TRBD1 or TRBD2 (6 bases each). Trimming stripped 2 bases from V and 5 bases from J, with 19 bases between. The CDR3 is 16 amino acids. Germline V gene data show CDR1 as SGHDT and CDR2 as YYEEEE. Here the CDR3 DNA reads TGTGCCAGCAGCTTACGCCGTAGGGGGGCCGACGAGACCCAGTACTTC. The encoded protein is CASSLRRRGADETQYF.

This clonotype turned up a few times. The chain has TRBV18 and TRBJ2-7; D gene ambiguous. V lost 5 bases to trimming and J lost 1 base, with 18 bases between them. This CDR3 has 16 residues. In germline, CDR1 is KGHSH, CDR2 LQKENI. The CDR3 DNA is TGTGCCAGCTCATCCACGGGTAGGCTGGAATCCTACGAGCAGTACTTC. Its translation: CASSSTGRLESYEQYF. The variable domain in full, with the rest retrieved from reference TRBV18 and TRBJ2-7, is NAGVMQNPRHLVRRRGQEARLRCSPMKGHSHVYWYRQLPEEGLKFMVYLQKENIIDESGMPKERFSAEFPKEGPSILRIQQVVRGDSAAYFCASSSTGRLESYEQYFGPGTRLTVT.

Relative to its sample, this clonotype is medium-sized. The chain uses TRBV11-1 and TRBJ1-2; 8 bases map to TRBD1. In germline, CDR1 is SGHAT, CDR2 FQDESV (reference sequence). CDR3 size: 14 residues. V lost 3 bases to trimming and J lost 3 bases; unmatched junction nucleotides: 3. The CDR3: CASSLTGEDYGYTF. CDR3 nucleotide sequence: TGTGCCAGCAGCTTGACAGGGGAAGACTATGGCTACACCTTC.

This chain uses TRBV12-3 or TRBV12-4 with TRBJ1-6, with a possible D match to TRBD1 (6 bases). The CDR3 sequence is 15 residues long. Trimming removed 5 bases from V and 9 bases from J, with 17 bases in between. CDR3 sequence reads: CASSPTGSSSSPLHF. DNA for the CDR3: TGTGCCAGCAGTCCCACAGGGAGTTCGAGTTCACCCCTCCACTTT.

The chain carries TRBV18 and TRBJ2-1, with 7 bases that match TRBD1. Germline values: CDR1 KGHSH, CDR2 LQKENI. V lost 5 bases to trimming and J lost 5 bases; unmatched junction nucleotides: 18. The CDR3 runs to 18 residues. DNA for the CDR3: TGTGCCAGCTCAAGATTTTTGGTAGGGGGCGAACGGAACAATGAGCAGTTCTTC. Protein sequence: CASSRFLVGGERNNEQFF. Variable domain in full (rest from reference TRBV18 and TRBJ2-1): NAGVMQNPRHLVRRRGQEARLRCSPMKGHSHVYWYRQLPEEGLKFMVYLQKENIIDESGMPKERFSAEFPKEGPSILRIQQVVRGDSAAYFCASSRFLVGGERNNEQFFGPGTRLTVL.